What follows are 10 T cell receptor beta chains derived from one specimen sequenced in a study of identical twins. TCRdb processed the 5' RACE reads anew with MiXCR; each CDR3 protein has one entry. The repertoire has roughly 770,000 distinct CDR3 sequences, over 15% of them found once; the top ten carry about an eighth. Separately, the same data were catalogued under a study of T cells expressing NK-cell markers.

Sequences were obtained from PBMCs. Every receptor here comes from a woman aged 18-29 years in good health.

This clonotype turned up a few times. The genes are TRBV12-3 or TRBV12-4 and TRBJ2-6; 7 bases line up with TRBD1. The CDR3 has 17 amino acids. The J segment lost 3 bases and the V segment lost 5 bases, leaving 10 bases of the junction unmatched. The CDR3 spells CASSPMTGKVGANVLTF. CDR3 DNA sequence: TGTGCCAGCAGTCCCATGACAGGGAAGGTTGGGGCCAACGTCCTGACTTTC.

This clonotype occurred a few times. The CDR3 here is CSAPTSGQETQYF. The CDR3 DNA is TGCAGTGCGCCTACTAGCGGACAAGAGACCCAGTACTTC. The chain joins TRBV20-1 to TRBJ2-5; 8 nucleotides match TRBD2. Germline CDR1 reads DFQATT; CDR2 reads SNEGSKA (reference sequence). This CDR3 comprises 13 residues. The V gene end was trimmed by 6 bases and the J gene end by 2 bases; junction bases not matched to a gene: 5.

V is TRBV3-1 and J is TRBJ2-7; a weak D match, TRBD1 (6 bases). Germline loops: CDR1 LGHDT, CDR2 YNNKEL (reference sequence). The CDR3 has 15 residues. Trimming removed 0 bases from V and 1 base from J, with 10 bases in between. CDR3: CASSQDQGQSYEQYF. CDR3 nucleotides: TGTGCCAGCAGCCAAGATCAAGGACAGTCCTACGAGCAGTACTTC.

The gene calls are TRBV5-1 and TRBJ2-1; TRBD1 is a possible D gene (5 bases). The CDR3 is 15 residues long. The V gene's germline CDR1 is SGHRS and CDR2 YFSETQ. The V and J ends lost 1 base and 8 bases respectively, with 16 bases between them. CDR3 nucleotide sequence: TGCGCCAGCAGCTTGCTAGGGGTGGTTGTGCATGAGCAGTTCTTC. It encodes CASSLLGVVVHEQFF.

CDR3 nucleotides: TGTGCCAGTAGTATAGTTGCAGGGATATCTGGGGCCAACGTCCTGACTTTC. Protein: CASSIVAGISGANVLTF. The chain is built from TRBV19 and TRBJ2-6; possible D gene TRBD1, 5 bases. The CDR3 length is 17 residues. Trimming took 1 base from V and 1 from J, leaving 11 bases between them. Looked up from germline, CDR1 is LNHDA and CDR2 is SQIVND (reference sequence).

This clonotype was counted a few times. The rearrangement links TRBV5-1 to TRBJ2-7; D is perhaps TRBD1 or TRBD2 (6 bases each). V lost 4 bases to trimming and J lost 0 bases, with 11 bases between them. CDR1 and CDR2 from the germline V gene are SGHRS and YFSETQ. CDR3 length: 14 amino acids. CDR3 coding DNA: TGCGCCAGCAGCCCTGGGGGGCTCTCCTACGAGCAGTACTTC. Translation gives CASSPGGLSYEQYF.

V gene TRBV20-1 combines with J gene TRBJ2-3; D perhaps matches TRBD2 (5 bases). Germline CDR1 is DFQATT and CDR2 is SNEGSKA (reference sequence). This CDR3 is built from 14 residues. V lost 6 bases to trimming and J lost 2 bases, with 15 bases between them. Here the CDR3 reads CSAGRGRFTDTQYF. The CDR3 region has the DNA TGCAGTGCAGGGAGAGGCAGGTTCACAGATACGCAGTATTTT.

The chain uses TRBV19 and TRBJ1-6; D uncertain. The CDR3 sequence is 13 residues long. Germline V gene sequence: CDR1 LNHDA, CDR2 SQIVND (reference sequence). V shed 1 base and J shed 7 bases, with 5 bases lying between them. The CDR3 DNA follows: TGTGCCAGTAGTATAGCGAGGAATTCACCCCTCCACTTT. Protein sequence: CASSIARNSPLHF.

Ten or more counts support this clonotype. The V gene is TRBV12-3 or TRBV12-4, the J gene TRBJ1-1; D is perhaps TRBD1 (5 bases). The V gene lost 4 bases and the J gene lost 5 bases, with 14 bases spanning the gap. There are 14 residues in the CDR3. CDR3 in amino acids: CASSWQGIRTEAFF. In nucleotides, the CDR3 is TGTGCCAGCAGTTGGCAGGGTATTCGAACTGAAGCTTTCTTT.

This clonotype showed up just a few times. V gene TRBV20-1 combines with J gene TRBJ2-3; 12 bases line up with TRBD2. The CDR3 consists of 16 residues. V was pared by 2 bases and J by 5 bases, with 8 bases of the junction left unmatched. CDR1 and CDR2 (germline): DFQATT, SNEGSKA (reference sequence). The CDR3 loop is CSARSLAGGPIDTQYF. The CDR3 nucleotides are TGCAGTGCTAGATCCCTAGCGGGAGGGCCTATAGATACGCAGTATTTT.